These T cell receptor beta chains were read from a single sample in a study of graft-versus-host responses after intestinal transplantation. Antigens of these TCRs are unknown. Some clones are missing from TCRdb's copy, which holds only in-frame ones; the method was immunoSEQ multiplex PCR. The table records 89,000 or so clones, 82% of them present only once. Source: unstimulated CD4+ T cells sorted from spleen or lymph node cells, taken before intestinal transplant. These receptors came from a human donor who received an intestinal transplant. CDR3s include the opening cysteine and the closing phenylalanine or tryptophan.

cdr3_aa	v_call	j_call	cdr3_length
CASSQAGTSGYNEQFF	TRBV5-1	TRBJ2-1	16
CASSSLFSYEQYF	TRBV28	-	13
CASSPSGAAGNEKLFF	TRBV5-4	TRBJ1-4	16
CASSLDPKEKLFF	TRBV5-5	TRBJ1-4	13
CASSLTGPDTQYF	TRBV19	TRBJ2-3	13
CASSLLREHYNEQFF	TRBV5-6	TRBJ2-1	15
CASSLGQGSNEQYF	TRBV6-1	TRBJ2-7	14
CSVERGTLNTEAFF	TRBV29-1	TRBJ1-1	14
CASSLASLDTQYF	TRBV5-1	TRBJ2-3	13
CASSSPTSTGAREQYF	TRBV6-5	TRBJ2-7	16
CASSLGGLGGNTIYF	TRBV5-1	TRBJ1-3	15
CASSPRLGVTQYF	TRBV11-2	TRBJ2-5	13
CASSTRTGGDEQFF	TRBV7-8	TRBJ2-1	14
CASSPRTSGIETQYF	TRBV7-2	TRBJ2-5	15
CASSPGTSGGEDTQYF	TRBV11-3	TRBJ2-3	16
CASTSGLEGHEKLFF	TRBV5-1	TRBJ1-4	15
CASSPQGAGGANVLTF	TRBV25-1	TRBJ2-6	16
CASSLDTPYEQYF	TRBV6-1	TRBJ2-7	13
CASSRDRAGLGTDTQYF	TRBV5-4	TRBJ2-3	17
CASSPQGIHYGYTF	TRBV6-6	TRBJ1-2	14
CATQGWDINQPQHF	TRBV10-3	TRBJ1-5	14
CATSRDPTGNEKLFF	TRBV15	TRBJ1-4	15
CASSLQGATEAFF	TRBV5-1	TRBJ1-1	13
CATNTGTGELFF	TRBV15	TRBJ2-2	12
CASSGGGWGEQFF	TRBV5-4	TRBJ2-1	13
CATSLNTEAFF	TRBV19	TRBJ1-1	11
CASRETANTGELFF	TRBV5-1	TRBJ2-2	14
CAWTAGSYEQYF	TRBV30	TRBJ2-7	12
CASSSRAGQGYGYTF	TRBV7-9	TRBJ1-2	15
CASSQQAYNEQFF	TRBV6-1	TRBJ2-1	13
CATSRDGGSGETQYF	TRBV15	TRBJ2-5	15
CASSESRGRGNNQPQHF	TRBV2	TRBJ1-5	17
CSVMRRGTEAFF	TRBV29-1	TRBJ1-1	12
CASSGDGRTEQFF	TRBV25-1	TRBJ2-1	13
CASSRLRQGGSQPQHF	TRBV19	TRBJ1-5	16
CAWSIGFGEKLFF	TRBV30	TRBJ1-4	13
CASSPRQFTDTQYF	TRBV18	TRBJ2-3	14
CASSLVGGAAGELFF	TRBV7-9	TRBJ2-2	15
CASSSTGGPSYEQYF	TRBV28	TRBJ2-7	15
CASSRTGTYEQYF	TRBV18	TRBJ2-7	13
CASSLQVSTDTQYF	TRBV6-5	TRBJ2-3	14
CASSEVGTGNYGYTF	TRBV6-1	TRBJ1-2	15
CASFSGGNTEAFF	TRBV2	TRBJ1-1	13